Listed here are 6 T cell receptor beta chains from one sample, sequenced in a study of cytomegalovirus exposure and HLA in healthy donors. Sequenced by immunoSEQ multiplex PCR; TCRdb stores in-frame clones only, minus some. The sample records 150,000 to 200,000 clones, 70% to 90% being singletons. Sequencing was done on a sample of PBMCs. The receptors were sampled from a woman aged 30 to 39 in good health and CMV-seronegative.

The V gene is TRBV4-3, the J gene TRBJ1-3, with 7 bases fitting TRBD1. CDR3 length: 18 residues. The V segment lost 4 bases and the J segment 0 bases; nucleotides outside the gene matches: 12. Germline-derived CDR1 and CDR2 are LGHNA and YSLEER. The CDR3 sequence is CASSLFRGQGDSGNTIYF. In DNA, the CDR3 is TGCGCCAGCAGCCTCTTTCGCGGGCAGGGGGACTCTGGAAACACCATATATTTT.

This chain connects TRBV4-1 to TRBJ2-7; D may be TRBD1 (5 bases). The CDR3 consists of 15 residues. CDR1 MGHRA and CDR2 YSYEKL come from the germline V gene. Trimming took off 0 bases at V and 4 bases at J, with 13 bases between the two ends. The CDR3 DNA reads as TGCGCCAGCAGCCAAGACACCAGGGATCGTTACGAGCAGTACTTC. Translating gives CASSQDTRDRYEQYF.

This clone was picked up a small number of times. This chain's CDR3 is CASSREGNTGELFF. Here the CDR3 DNA reads TGTGCCAGCAGCCGGGAAGGAAACACCGGGGAGCTGTTTTTT. V gene TRBV7-3 combines with J gene TRBJ2-2; possible D gene TRBD2, 5 bases. CDR3 length: 14 amino acids. The V gene's germline CDR1 is SGHTA and CDR2 FQGTGA. The V and J ends lost 5 bases and 2 bases respectively, with 9 bases between them.

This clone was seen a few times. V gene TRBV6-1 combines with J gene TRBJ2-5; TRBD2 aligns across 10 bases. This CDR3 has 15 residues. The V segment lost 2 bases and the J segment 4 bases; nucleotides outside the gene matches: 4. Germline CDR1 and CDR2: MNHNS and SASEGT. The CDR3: CASSETSGGAETQYF. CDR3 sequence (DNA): TGTGCCAGCAGTGAAACGAGCGGGGGGGCAGAGACCCAGTACTTC.

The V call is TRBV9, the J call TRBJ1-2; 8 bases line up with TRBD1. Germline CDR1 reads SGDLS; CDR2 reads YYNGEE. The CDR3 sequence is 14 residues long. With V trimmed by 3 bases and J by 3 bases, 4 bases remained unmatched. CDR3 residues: CASSAGQGDYGYTF. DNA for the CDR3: TGTGCCAGCAGCGCCGGACAGGGCGACTATGGCTACACCTTC. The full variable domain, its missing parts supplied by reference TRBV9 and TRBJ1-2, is DSGVTQTPKHLITATGQRVTLRCSPRSGDLSVYWYQQSLDQGLQFLIQYYNGEERAKGNILERFSAQQFPDLHSELNLSSLELGDSALYFCASSAGQGDYGYTFGSGTRLTVV.

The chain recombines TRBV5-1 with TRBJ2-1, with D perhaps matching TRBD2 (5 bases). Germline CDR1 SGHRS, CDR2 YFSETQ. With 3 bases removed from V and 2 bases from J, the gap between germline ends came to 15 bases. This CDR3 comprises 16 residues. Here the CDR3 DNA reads TGCGCCAGCAGCTCATCGGGTGGCGGGCCCTACAATGAGCAGTTCTTC. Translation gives CASSSSGGGPYNEQFF.